This T cell receptor beta chain was identified in a study of tissue T cells after allogeneic stem cell transplantation. The CDR3 loop spans 14 amino acids. Looked up from germline, CDR1 is LGHDT and CDR2 is YNNKQL (reference sequence). Trimming left V 7 bases short and J 0 bases short, with 10 bases between. For this clone: The antigen remains unidentified. Genes and germline are mouse. Read data end 1 residue before the CDR3 end; the end is taken from the germline J gene.

TCRbeta CDR3 was sequenced at survey depth with template counts. TCRdb's table, derived via immunoSEQ multiplex PCR, lists solely in-frame clones and lacks some. The profile shows approximately 2,200 clones, roughly three fifths of them singletons. Described time point: mouse harvest day 7 after allogeneic transplant. The graft held 10^6 splenic CD5+ T cells and 10^7 T-cell-depleted bone marrow cells. B6 (H2b) cells into BALB/c (H2d) mice; tissues taken at day 7 or 14. Study findings and constraints: The patient cohort was small and clinically heterogeneous, with limited sampling depth. Which tissue TCRs were alloreactive or antigen-specific was not determined. Some clones might be persisting host cells.

The sequence was obtained from a female BALB/c mouse given C57BL/6 T cells with graft-versus-host disease after an allogeneic hematopoietic cell transplant. Sequencing was done on a sample of spleen. The rearrangement uses TRBV4 and TRBJ1-3; D may be TRBD1 (5 bases). CDR3 in amino acids: CASMDITSGNTLYF. The part of the CDR3 DNA that was read is TGTGCCAGCATGGACATAACTTCTGGAAATACGCTCTAT.